A single sample is the source of the 3 T cell receptor beta chains below, sequenced in a study of CD8+ T cells in alopecia areata. In each case, RNA was isolated and then reverse transcribed into cDNA as the sequencing template. Clones were sequenced by immunoSEQ multiplex PCR, and TCRdb holds only the in-frame ones, with some missing. The table includes some 180,000 clones, roughly 60% detected once. This specimen was CD4+ T cells sorted from blood, taken at week 0. Receptors originate from a human donor with alopecia areata.

This clone was observed a handful of times. The V and J genes are TRBV30 and TRBJ1-1; possible D gene TRBD1, 6 bases. The CDR3 extends over 13 amino acids. Germline lookup yields CDR1 GTSNPN and CDR2 SVGIG (reference sequence). The V end lost 6 bases, the J end lost 0 bases, and 11 bases lay between the germline ends. In DNA, the CDR3 is TGTGCCTGCGAAGGACAGATGAACACTGAAGCTTTCTTT. Protein product: CACEGQMNTEAFF.

This chain connects TRBV30 to TRBJ1-2; 8 positions match TRBD1. V was clipped by 0 bases and J by 8 bases; unmatched bases: 2. The CDR3 spans 12 residues. The germline V gene encodes CDR1 GTSNPN and CDR2 SVGIG (reference sequence). CDR3: CAWSVQGAGYTF. CDR3 nucleotide sequence: TGTGCCTGGAGTGTCCAGGGGGCAGGCTACACCTTC. The full variable domain, completed using reference TRBV30 and TRBJ1-2, is SQTIHQWPATLVQPVGSPLSLECTVEGTSNPNLYWYRQAAGRGLQLLFYSVGIGQISSEVPQNLSASRPQDRQFILSSKKLLLSDSGFYLCAWSVQGAGYTFGSGTRLTVV.

This clone was found once. This chain connects TRBV30 to TRBJ2-5; D is undetermined. The CDR3 sequence is 14 residues long. V was clipped by 0 bases and J by 1 base, with 9 bases between them. Germline CDR1 GTSNPN, CDR2 SVGIG (reference sequence). In nucleotides, the CDR3 is TGTGCCTGGAGTGTTCCGATCAGCCAAGAGACCCAGTACTTC. Translated: CAWSVPISQETQYF.